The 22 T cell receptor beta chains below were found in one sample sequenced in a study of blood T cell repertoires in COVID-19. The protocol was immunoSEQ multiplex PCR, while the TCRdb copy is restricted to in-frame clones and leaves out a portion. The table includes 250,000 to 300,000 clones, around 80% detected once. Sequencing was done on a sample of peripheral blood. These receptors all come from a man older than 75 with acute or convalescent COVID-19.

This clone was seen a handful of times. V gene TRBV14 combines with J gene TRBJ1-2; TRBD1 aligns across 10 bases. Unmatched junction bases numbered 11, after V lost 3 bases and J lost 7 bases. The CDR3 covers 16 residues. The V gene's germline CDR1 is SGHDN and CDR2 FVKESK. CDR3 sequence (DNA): TGTGCCAGCAGCCAGAGACAGGGGGCCTCCCCCAGTGGCTACACCTTC. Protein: CASSQRQGASPSGYTF.

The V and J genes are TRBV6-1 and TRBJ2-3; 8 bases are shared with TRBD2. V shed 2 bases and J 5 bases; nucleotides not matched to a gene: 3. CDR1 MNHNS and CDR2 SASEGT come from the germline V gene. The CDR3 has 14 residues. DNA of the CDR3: TGTGCCAGCAGTGAACATCTAGCGGGAGATACGCAGTATTTT. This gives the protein CASSEHLAGDTQYF.

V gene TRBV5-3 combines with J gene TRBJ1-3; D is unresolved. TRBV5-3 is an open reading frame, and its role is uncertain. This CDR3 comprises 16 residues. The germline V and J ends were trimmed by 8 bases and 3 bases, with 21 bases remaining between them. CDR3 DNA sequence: TGTGCCAGGCCACCCCGAGGAGGGCGGGGTGGAAACACCATATATTTT. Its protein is CARPPRGGRGGNTIYF.

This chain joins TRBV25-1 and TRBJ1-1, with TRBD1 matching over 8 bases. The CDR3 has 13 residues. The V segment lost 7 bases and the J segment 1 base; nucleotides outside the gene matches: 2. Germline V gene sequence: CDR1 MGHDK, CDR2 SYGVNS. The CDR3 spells CASTGQGNTEAFF. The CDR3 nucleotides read TGTGCCAGCACCGGACAGGGGAACACTGAAGCTTTCTTT. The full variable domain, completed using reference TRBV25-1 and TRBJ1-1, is EADIYQTPRYLVIGTGKKITLECSQTMGHDKMYWYQQDPGMELHLIHYSYGVNSTEKGDLSSESTVSRIRTEHFPLTLESARPSHTSQYLCASTGQGNTEAFFGQGTRLTVV.

For the CDR3, the DNA is TGTGCCAGCAGTGAGGGGGGGCACTATGGCTACACCTTC. This sequence encodes CASSEGGHYGYTF. The chain combines TRBV6-1 with TRBJ1-2, with D possibly TRBD1 on 6 matching bases. Trimming left V 3 bases short and J 3 bases short, with 8 bases between. Per the germline V gene, CDR1 is MNHNS and CDR2 is SASEGT. The CDR3 is made up of 13 amino acids.

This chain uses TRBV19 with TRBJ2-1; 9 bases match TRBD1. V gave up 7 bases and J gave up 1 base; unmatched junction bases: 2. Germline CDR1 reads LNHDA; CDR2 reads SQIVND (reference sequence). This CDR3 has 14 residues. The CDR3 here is CASNGQGSYNEQFF. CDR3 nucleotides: TGTGCCAGTAACGGACAGGGGTCCTACAATGAGCAGTTCTTC.

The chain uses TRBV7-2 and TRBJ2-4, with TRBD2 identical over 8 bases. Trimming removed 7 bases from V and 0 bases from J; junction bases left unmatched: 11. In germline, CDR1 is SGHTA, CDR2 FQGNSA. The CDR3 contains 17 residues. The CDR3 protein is CASTPGGTRVAKNIQYF. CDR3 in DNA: TGTGCCAGCACCCCAGGTGGGACTAGAGTAGCCAAAAACATTCAGTACTTC.

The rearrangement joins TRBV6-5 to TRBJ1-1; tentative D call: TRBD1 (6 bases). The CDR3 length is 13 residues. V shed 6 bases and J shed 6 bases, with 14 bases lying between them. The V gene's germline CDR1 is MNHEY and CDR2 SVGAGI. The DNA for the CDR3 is TGTGCCAGCAGCAGGGGAAGGCCCCCTGAAGCTTTCTTT. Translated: CASSRGRPPEAFF.

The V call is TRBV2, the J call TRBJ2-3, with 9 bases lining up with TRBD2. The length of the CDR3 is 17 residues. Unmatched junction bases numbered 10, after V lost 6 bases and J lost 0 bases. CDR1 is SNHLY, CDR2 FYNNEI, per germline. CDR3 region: CASRKPASGTSTDTQYF. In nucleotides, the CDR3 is TGTGCCAGCAGGAAGCCAGCTAGCGGGACTAGCACAGATACGCAGTATTTT.

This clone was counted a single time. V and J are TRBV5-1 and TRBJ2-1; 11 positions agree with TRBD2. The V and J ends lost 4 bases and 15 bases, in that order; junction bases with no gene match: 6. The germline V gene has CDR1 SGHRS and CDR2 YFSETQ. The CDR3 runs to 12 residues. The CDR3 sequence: CASSETSGEGFF. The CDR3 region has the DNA TGCGCCAGCAGCGAGACTAGCGGGGAGGGGTTCTTC.

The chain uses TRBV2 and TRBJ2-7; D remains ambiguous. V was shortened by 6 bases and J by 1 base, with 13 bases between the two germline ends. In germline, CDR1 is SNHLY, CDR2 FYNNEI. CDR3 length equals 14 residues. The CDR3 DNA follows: TGTGCCAGCAGGACTTCCACCCGATCCTACGAGCAGTACTTC. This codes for CASRTSTRSYEQYF.

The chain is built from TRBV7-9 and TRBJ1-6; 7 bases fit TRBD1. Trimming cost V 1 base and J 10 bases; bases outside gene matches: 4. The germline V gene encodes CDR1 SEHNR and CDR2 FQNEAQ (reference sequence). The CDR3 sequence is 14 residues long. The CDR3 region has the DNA TGTGCCAGCAGCTTAGGGACAGGAGACTCACCCCTCCACTTT. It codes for CASSLGTGDSPLHF.

The CDR3 nucleotides are TGTGCCAGCAGCCCGACAGGGCGGTACGAGCAGTACTTC. The encoded protein is CASSPTGRYEQYF. The rearrangement joins TRBV11-2 to TRBJ2-7; TRBD1 matches at 7 bases. V lost 5 bases to trimming and J lost 4 bases; unmatched junction nucleotides: 5. Germline-derived CDR1 and CDR2 are SGHAT and FQNNGV. This CDR3 is built from 13 residues.

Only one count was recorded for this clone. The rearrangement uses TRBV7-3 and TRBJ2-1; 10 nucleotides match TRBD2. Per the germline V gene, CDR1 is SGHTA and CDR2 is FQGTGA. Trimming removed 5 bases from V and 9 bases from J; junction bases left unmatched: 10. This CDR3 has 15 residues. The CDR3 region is CASSPTGTSAGEQFF. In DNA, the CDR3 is TGTGCCAGCAGCCCGACTGGGACTAGCGCCGGTGAGCAGTTCTTC.

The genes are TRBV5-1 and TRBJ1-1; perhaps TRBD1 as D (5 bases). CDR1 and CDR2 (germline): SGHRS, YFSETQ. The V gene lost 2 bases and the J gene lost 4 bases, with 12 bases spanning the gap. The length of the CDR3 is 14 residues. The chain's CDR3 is CASSFGMGGTEAFF. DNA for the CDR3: TGCGCCAGCAGCTTCGGAATGGGGGGCACTGAAGCTTTCTTT.

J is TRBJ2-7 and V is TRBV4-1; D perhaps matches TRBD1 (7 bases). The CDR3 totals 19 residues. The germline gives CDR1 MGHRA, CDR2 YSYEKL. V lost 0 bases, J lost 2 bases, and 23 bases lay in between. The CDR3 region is CASSQDSGRDRRSTYEQYF. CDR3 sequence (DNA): TGCGCCAGCAGCCAAGATTCGGGGCGGGACAGACGTTCGACCTACGAGCAGTACTTC.

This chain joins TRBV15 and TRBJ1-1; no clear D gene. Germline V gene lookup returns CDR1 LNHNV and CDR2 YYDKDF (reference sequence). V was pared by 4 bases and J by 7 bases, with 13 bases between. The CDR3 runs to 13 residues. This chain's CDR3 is CATSTSTSYEAFF. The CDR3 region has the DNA TGTGCCACCAGCACTTCGACAAGCTATGAAGCTTTCTTT.

The CDR3 protein is CATASSGSTDTQYF. DNA for the CDR3: TGTGCCACCGCTTCTAGCGGGAGCACAGATACGCAGTATTTT. The V gene is TRBV6-5, the J gene TRBJ2-3; 8 bases agree with TRBD2. CDR1 and CDR2 from the germline V gene are MNHEY and SVGAGI. J was trimmed by 0 bases and V by 10 bases; bases with no gene match: 6. The CDR3 extends over 14 amino acids.

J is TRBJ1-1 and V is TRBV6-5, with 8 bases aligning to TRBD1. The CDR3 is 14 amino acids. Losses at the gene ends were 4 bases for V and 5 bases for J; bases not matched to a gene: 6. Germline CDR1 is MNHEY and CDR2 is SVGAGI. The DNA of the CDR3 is TGTGCCAGCAGTTCCGGACAGGGAGGGACTGAAGCTTTCTTT. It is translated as CASSSGQGGTEAFF.

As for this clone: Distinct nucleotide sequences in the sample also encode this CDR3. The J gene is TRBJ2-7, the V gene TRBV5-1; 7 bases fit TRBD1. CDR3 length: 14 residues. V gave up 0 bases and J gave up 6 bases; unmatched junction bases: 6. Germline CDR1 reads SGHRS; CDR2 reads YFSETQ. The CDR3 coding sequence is TGCGCCAGCAGCTTGGGACAGGGCTTGGGCGAGCAGTACTTC. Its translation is CASSLGQGLGEQYF.

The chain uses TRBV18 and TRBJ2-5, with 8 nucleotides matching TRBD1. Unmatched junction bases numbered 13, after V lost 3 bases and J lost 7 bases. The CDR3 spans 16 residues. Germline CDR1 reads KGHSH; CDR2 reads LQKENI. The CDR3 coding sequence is TGTGCCAGCTCACCGGGACAGGTCTCTACTGGAGGGACCCAGTACTTC. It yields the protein CASSPGQVSTGGTQYF.

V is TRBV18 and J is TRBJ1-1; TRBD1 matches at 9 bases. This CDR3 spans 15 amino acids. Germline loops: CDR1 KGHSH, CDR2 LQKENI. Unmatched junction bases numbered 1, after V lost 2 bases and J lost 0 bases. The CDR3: CASSPGTGMNTEAFF. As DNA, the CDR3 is TGTGCCAGCTCACCAGGGACAGGGATGAACACTGAAGCTTTCTTT.